The clone carrying this T cell receptor beta chain was detected many times. Its antigen is still unknown. The CDR3 length is 11 residues. Germline V gene lookup returns CDR1 SGHTA and CDR2 FQGNSA. Trimming removed 1 base from V and 6 bases from J, with 4 bases in between. In building TCR beta libraries, iRepertoire HTBI primers were used together with Arm-PCR of CDR3 regions. Per the original data handling: The identification of 62 TRBV and 14 TRBJ segments was made across samples. TCRdb fed the multiplex PCR reads into MiXCR, producing one record per CDR3 protein. V and J calls and clone size were set by TCRdb, not the authors. The sample holds about 460,000 distinct CDR3 sequences, roughly 22% seen once. These data originate in a study of regulatory T cells in long-lasting Graves disease. Study information: The criterion for persistent Graves' disease was over 5 years of antithyroid drugs with positive TSH receptor antibodies. Study-wide results and caveats: Newly diagnosed disease favored TRBV20-1 and TRBJ2-1 over persistent disease.

Noted time point: persistent/refractory GD, antithyroid drugs over 5 years with positive TRAb. PBMC-derived RNA was used for the TCR library. Under American Thyroid Association guidelines, Graves' disease was diagnosed. The sequences come from peripheral blood mononuclear cells (PBMCs), collected when the disease was refractory, from a patient treated with antithyroid drugs. The chain has TRBV7-2 and TRBJ2-7; D is ambiguous. The TCR sequence derives from a female donor with Graves disease. CDR3 protein: CASSLVSEQYF. The CDR3 DNA sequence: TGTGCCAGCAGCTTAGTCAGCGAGCAGTACTTC.